This T cell receptor (beta chain) was observed in a study of T cells in Graves' hyperthyroidism and ophthalmopathy. Regarding the study as a whole: Median prediction lead before ophthalmopathy onset was 6.5 to 7 months with the model. Stable hyperthyroidism and ophthalmopathy were separated using 13 V-J signatures.

The germline V gene encodes CDR1 MGHRA and CDR2 YSYEKL. CDR3 length equals 15 residues. TCR beta CDR3 regions were amplified from RNA transcripts. An initial round of RT-PCR targeting the TCR CDR3 relied on the HTBI primer set. TCRdb re-analysed the multiplex PCR reads in MiXCR, keeping a single row per CDR3 protein. The sample records about 95,000 distinct CDR3 sequences, roughly 37% being singletons. This clonotype was counted between two and nine times. Its antigen is as yet unknown. The junction differs from germline at one of its ends, possibly a read error. The chain links TRBV4-1 to TRBJ1-1, with D uncertain. This clonotype originated in a woman aged 25 to 39 with Graves' hyperthyroidism. The sample comprised peripheral blood or thyroid tissue (not recorded which). The CDR3 nucleotides are TGTGCCAGCAGCCGCCAACCCCACGGGCCCACTGAAGCTTTCTTT. Amino acid sequence: CASSRQPHGPTEAFF.